These T cell receptor beta chains were read from a single sample in a study of cytomegalovirus exposure and HLA in healthy donors. Some clones are missing from TCRdb's copy, which holds only in-frame ones; the method was immunoSEQ multiplex PCR. The sample has 95,000 to 100,000 clones, approximately 71% seen once. What was sequenced was PBMCs. These receptors were obtained from a female donor in good health and CMV-seronegative. Both conserved end residues are part of each CDR3. Each record gives: CDR3 protein, CDR3 DNA, V gene, J gene, clone size, D gene. A D gene is named only where the DNA matches it firmly. Clone size appears in some rows only: once, few, many, or a class for an expanded clone.

CDR3 protein: CASSGGQVEGETQYF
CDR3 DNA: TGTGCCAGCAGCGGGGGACAGGTCGAGGGAGAGACCCAGTACTTC
V gene: TRBV9
J gene: TRBJ2-5
clone size: -
D gene: TRBD1

CDR3 protein: CASSLVQGHQPQHF
CDR3 DNA: TGTGCCAGCAGCTTAGTACAGGGCCATCAGCCCCAGCATTTT
V gene: TRBV7-8
J gene: TRBJ1-5
clone size: -
D gene: -

CDR3 protein: CASSIRTGRTYEQYF
CDR3 DNA: TGTGCCAGTAGTATTCGGACAGGAAGAACCTACGAGCAGTACTTC
V gene: TRBV19
J gene: TRBJ2-7
clone size: -
D gene: TRBD1

CDR3 protein: CASGTPGNGVLNQPQHF
CDR3 DNA: TGTGCCAGCGGAACGCCGGGGAATGGGGTATTAAATCAGCCCCAGCATTTT
V gene: TRBV28
J gene: TRBJ1-5
clone size: once
D gene: -

CDR3 protein: CASSVDRNSNQPQHF
CDR3 DNA: TGTGCCAGCAGTGTGGACAGGAATAGCAATCAGCCCCAGCATTTT
V gene: TRBV6-1
J gene: TRBJ1-5
clone size: once
D gene: TRBD1

CDR3 protein: CASSLLGGYNQPQHF
CDR3 DNA: TGTGCCAGCAGCCTACTCGGGGGATACAATCAGCCCCAGCATTTT
V gene: TRBV7-2
J gene: TRBJ1-5
clone size: few
D gene: -

CDR3 protein: CASTLGVFGSYEQYF
CDR3 DNA: TGTGCCAGCACGCTCGGGGTATTCGGTTCCTACGAGCAGTACTTC
V gene: TRBV28
J gene: TRBJ2-7
clone size: -
D gene: -

CDR3 protein: CASSVTRSYEQYF
CDR3 DNA: TGTGCCAGCAGCGTTACTAGGTCCTACGAGCAGTACTTC
V gene: TRBV27
J gene: TRBJ2-7
clone size: -
D gene: -

CDR3 protein: CASSSTGGVSGELFF
CDR3 DNA: TGTGCCAGCAGTTCGACAGGGGGCGTCTCCGGGGAGCTGTTTTTT
V gene: TRBV6-5
J gene: TRBJ2-2
clone size: -
D gene: TRBD1

CDR3 protein: CASSWTRGTYSNQPQHF
CDR3 DNA: TGTGCCAGCAGCTGGACCAGGGGCACATATAGCAATCAGCCCCAGCATTTT
V gene: TRBV11-1
J gene: TRBJ1-5
clone size: -
D gene: -

CDR3 protein: CASSLDPYSNQPQHF
CDR3 DNA: TGCGCCAGCAGCTTGGACCCCTATAGCAATCAGCCCCAGCATTTT
V gene: TRBV5-1
J gene: TRBJ1-5
clone size: -
D gene: -

CDR3 protein: CASSFNGGKRNEQFF
CDR3 DNA: TGTGCCAGCAGCTTCAACGGGGGGAAGAGAAATGAGCAGTTCTTC
V gene: TRBV5-4
J gene: TRBJ2-1
clone size: few
D gene: TRBD2

CDR3 protein: CASSPTTSGRAGQYF
CDR3 DNA: TGTGCTAGCAGCCCGACGACTAGCGGGAGGGCCGGCCAGTACTTC
V gene: TRBV7-7
J gene: TRBJ2-5
clone size: once
D gene: TRBD2

CDR3 protein: CASSLVGSGGNRELFF
CDR3 DNA: TGCGCCAGCAGCTTGGTTGGATCAGGGGGCAACAGGGAGCTGTTTTTT
V gene: TRBV5-1
J gene: TRBJ2-2
clone size: -
D gene: TRBD1

CDR3 protein: CASSSAGTAGNTIYF
CDR3 DNA: TGCGCCAGCAGCTCCGCCGGGACAGCTGGAAACACCATATATTTT
V gene: TRBV5-1
J gene: TRBJ1-3
clone size: -
D gene: TRBD1

CDR3 protein: CASSVGDTLNTEAFF
CDR3 DNA: TGTGCCAGCAGCGTAGGCGACACGTTGAACACTGAAGCTTTCTTT
V gene: TRBV9
J gene: TRBJ1-1
clone size: -
D gene: -

CDR3 protein: CASSVTGGRQETQYF
CDR3 DNA: TGTGCCAGCAGCGTGACAGGGGGCAGGCAAGAGACCCAGTACTTC
V gene: TRBV7-9
J gene: TRBJ2-5
clone size: -
D gene: TRBD1

CDR3 protein: CASSSSGQRYTF
CDR3 DNA: TGTGCCAGCAGCTCCTCCGGACAGCGCTACACCTTC
V gene: TRBV7-9
J gene: TRBJ1-2
clone size: -
D gene: -

CDR3 protein: CASNRRGVSNEQFF
CDR3 DNA: TGTGCCAGCAACCGCCGCGGGGTGTCCAATGAGCAGTTCTTC
V gene: TRBV6-1
J gene: TRBJ2-1
clone size: -
D gene: -

CDR3 protein: CASSFGGTREGYTF
CDR3 DNA: TGTGCCAGCAGTTTTGGGGGCACGAGGGAAGGCTACACCTTC
V gene: TRBV27
J gene: TRBJ1-2
clone size: -
D gene: -

CDR3 protein: CASSLGVVNSPLHF
CDR3 DNA: TGCGCCAGCAGCTTGGGAGTGGTGAATTCACCCCTCCACTTT
V gene: TRBV5-1
J gene: TRBJ1-6
clone size: -
D gene: -

CDR3 protein: CASKAGGPYNEQFF
CDR3 DNA: TGTGCCAGTAAGGCGGGAGGGCCCTACAATGAGCAGTTCTTC
V gene: TRBV19
J gene: TRBJ2-1
clone size: -
D gene: TRBD2

CDR3 protein: CASSLDRFYNEQFF
CDR3 DNA: TGTGCCAGCAGCTTGGACAGGTTCTACAATGAGCAGTTCTTC
V gene: TRBV5-4
J gene: TRBJ2-1
clone size: -
D gene: -

CDR3 protein: CASSSLTGLASYEQYF
CDR3 DNA: TGTGCCAGCAGTTCTCTCACAGGCCTCGCATCCTACGAGCAGTACTTC
V gene: TRBV27
J gene: TRBJ2-7
clone size: -
D gene: -

CDR3 protein: CARNRGYWRTDTQYF
CDR3 DNA: TGTGCCAGGAACAGGGGGTACTGGCGCACAGATACGCAGTATTTT
V gene: TRBV5-8
J gene: TRBJ2-3
clone size: -
D gene: TRBD1

CDR3 protein: CASSLTDRGGGQPQHF
CDR3 DNA: TGTGCCAGTAGTCTTACTGACAGGGGAGGGGGGCAGCCCCAGCATTTT
V gene: TRBV19
J gene: TRBJ1-5
clone size: -
D gene: TRBD1

CDR3 protein: CASSSGNLAKNIQYF
CDR3 DNA: TGTGCCAGTAGTTCGGGGAATCTAGCCAAAAACATTCAGTACTTC
V gene: TRBV19
J gene: TRBJ2-4
clone size: few
D gene: -

CDR3 protein: CAWSGEGQRGQPQHF
CDR3 DNA: TGTGCCTGGAGTGGGGAGGGGCAAAGAGGCCAGCCCCAGCATTTT
V gene: TRBV30
J gene: TRBJ1-5
clone size: once
D gene: -

CDR3 protein: CASSAGTGGAWSGNTIYF
CDR3 DNA: TGTGCCAGCAGTGCCGGGACAGGGGGCGCTTGGTCTGGAAACACCATATATTTT
V gene: TRBV6-1
J gene: TRBJ1-3
clone size: -
D gene: TRBD1

CDR3 protein: CASSPGTSGNEQYF
CDR3 DNA: TGTGCCAGCAGCCCAGGGACTAGCGGGAACGAGCAGTACTTC
V gene: TRBV7-3
J gene: TRBJ2-7
clone size: -
D gene: TRBD2

CDR3 protein: CASSDRYNEQFF
CDR3 DNA: TGTGCCAGCAGCGACAGATACAATGAGCAGTTCTTC
V gene: TRBV7-2
J gene: TRBJ2-1
clone size: -
D gene: -

CDR3 protein: CATSSLAGGSYEQYF
CDR3 DNA: TGTGCCACCAGCAGCCTAGCGGGAGGGTCCTACGAGCAGTACTTC
V gene: TRBV15
J gene: TRBJ2-7
clone size: -
D gene: TRBD2

CDR3 protein: CASSKHPRLPGANVLTF
CDR3 DNA: TGTGCCAGTAGTAAACATCCTAGGCTCCCTGGGGCCAACGTCCTGACTTTC
V gene: TRBV19
J gene: TRBJ2-6
clone size: -
D gene: -

CDR3 protein: CASSKGQSSGNTIYF
CDR3 DNA: TGTGCCAGCAGTAAGGGACAGAGTTCTGGAAACACCATATATTTT
V gene: TRBV7-9
J gene: TRBJ1-3
clone size: few
D gene: TRBD1

CDR3 protein: CASSFQDSRYGYTF
CDR3 DNA: TGTGCCAGCAGCTTTCAGGACAGCCGCTATGGCTACACCTTC
V gene: TRBV5-4
J gene: TRBJ1-2
clone size: -
D gene: -

CDR3 protein: CASSLGAGGIEQYF
CDR3 DNA: TGTGCCAGCAGCTTAGGGGCAGGAGGAATCGAGCAGTACTTC
V gene: TRBV11-3
J gene: TRBJ2-7
clone size: -
D gene: -

CDR3 protein: CASSLGSGAGNTEAFF
CDR3 DNA: TGTGCCAGCAGCTTAGGGTCAGGAGCGGGGAACACTGAAGCTTTCTTT
V gene: TRBV11-3
J gene: TRBJ1-1
clone size: once
D gene: -

CDR3 protein: CASSQELRQDPHF
CDR3 DNA: TGTGCCAGCAGCCAGGAACTCCGACAGGATCCACACTTC
V gene: TRBV14
J gene: TRBJ1-2
clone size: few
D gene: -

CDR3 protein: CASRSPGQVNSPLHF
CDR3 DNA: TGTGCCAGCAGGAGTCCGGGACAGGTTAATTCACCCCTCCACTTT
V gene: TRBV9
J gene: TRBJ1-6
clone size: -
D gene: TRBD1

CDR3 protein: CASSLVGSDTEAFF
CDR3 DNA: TGTGCCAGCAGCTTGGTTGGCAGTGACACTGAAGCTTTCTTT
V gene: TRBV5-8
J gene: TRBJ1-1
clone size: -
D gene: -

CDR3 protein: CASSSSGYQETQYF
CDR3 DNA: TGTGCCAGTAGTAGTTCAGGGTACCAAGAGACCCAGTACTTC
V gene: TRBV19
J gene: TRBJ2-5
clone size: -
D gene: -

CDR3 protein: CASSVAAAGGPPYEQYF
CDR3 DNA: TGTGCCAGCAGCGTAGCTGCAGCGGGGGGCCCCCCCTACGAGCAGTACTTC
V gene: TRBV9
J gene: TRBJ2-7
clone size: -
D gene: TRBD2

CDR3 protein: CASSLTGVTEAFF
CDR3 DNA: TGTGCCAGCAGCTTAACAGGGGTTACTGAAGCTTTCTTT
V gene: TRBV7-3
J gene: TRBJ1-1
clone size: -
D gene: -

CDR3 protein: CASSLGAGRTDTQYF
CDR3 DNA: TGCGCCAGCAGCTTGGGGGCGGGTCGCACAGATACGCAGTATTTT
V gene: TRBV5-1
J gene: TRBJ2-3
clone size: -
D gene: -

CDR3 protein: CATINEKLFF
CDR3 DNA: TGTGCCACCATTAATGAAAAACTGTTTTTT
V gene: TRBV28
J gene: TRBJ1-4
clone size: -
D gene: -

CDR3 protein: CASSFTTGSSYEQYF
CDR3 DNA: TGTGCCAGCAGTTTCACGACAGGGAGCTCCTACGAGCAGTACTTC
V gene: TRBV6-1
J gene: TRBJ2-7
clone size: -
D gene: TRBD1

CDR3 protein: CASSQGEGGRRQFF
CDR3 DNA: TGCGCCAGCAGCCAAGGGGAAGGGGGTCGTAGGCAGTTCTTC
V gene: TRBV4-1
J gene: TRBJ2-1
clone size: -
D gene: -

CDR3 protein: CASSVAGGKSTEAFF
CDR3 DNA: TGTGCCAGCAGCGTAGCGGGAGGTAAGAGCACTGAAGCTTTCTTT
V gene: TRBV9
J gene: TRBJ1-1
clone size: few
D gene: -

CDR3 protein: CASSFPWGGQGDGFF
CDR3 DNA: TGTGCCAGCAGCTTCCCCTGGGGGGGACAGGGCGACGGTTTCTTT
V gene: TRBV7-9
J gene: TRBJ1-1
clone size: -
D gene: TRBD1

CDR3 protein: CSSSLSVRKGDTEAFF
CDR3 DNA: TGTTCCAGCAGCTTATCGGTACGGAAGGGAGACACTGAAGCTTTCTTT
V gene: TRBV7-9
J gene: TRBJ1-1
clone size: -
D gene: -

CDR3 protein: CASSLNTYGYTF
CDR3 DNA: TGTGCCAGCAGCTTAAACACCTATGGCTACACCTTC
V gene: TRBV7-9
J gene: TRBJ1-2
clone size: few
D gene: -

CDR3 protein: CASSLGLGGSEYNEQFF
CDR3 DNA: TGTGCCAGCAGTTTAGGTCTCGGCGGGAGCGAGTACAATGAGCAGTTCTTC
V gene: TRBV28
J gene: TRBJ2-1
clone size: -
D gene: TRBD2

CDR3 protein: CASSLGQASYEQYF
CDR3 DNA: TGTGCCAGCAGTCTGGGACAGGCATCCTACGAGCAGTACTTC
V gene: TRBV28
J gene: TRBJ2-7
clone size: -
D gene: TRBD1

CDR3 protein: CASSLGTASSYEQYF
CDR3 DNA: TGTGCCAGCAGCTTGGGTACAGCCTCAAGCTACGAGCAGTACTTC
V gene: TRBV5-8
J gene: TRBJ2-7
clone size: once
D gene: -

CDR3 protein: CASSTGQGQVEAFF
CDR3 DNA: TGTGCCAGCAGCACTGGACAGGGACAGGTTGAAGCTTTCTTT
V gene: TRBV5-6
J gene: TRBJ1-1
clone size: -
D gene: TRBD1

CDR3 protein: CSLLKEPYGYTF
CDR3 DNA: TGCAGCCTTCTAAAGGAGCCCTATGGCTACACCTTC
V gene: TRBV29-1
J gene: TRBJ1-2
clone size: -
D gene: -

CDR3 protein: CASSWEGKLFF
CDR3 DNA: TGTGCCAGCAGCTGGGAGGGAAAACTGTTTTTT
V gene: TRBV7-2
J gene: TRBJ1-4
clone size: -
D gene: -